This T cell receptor (beta chain) was recovered during a study of T cells in Graves' hyperthyroidism and ophthalmopathy. Overall study: It was at initial diagnosis, before any treatment, that peripheral blood was collected. Study outcomes and limitations: Also found in blood were most expanded thyroid clonotypes above 0.001.

RNA transcripts provided the source from which TCR beta CDR3 regions were amplified. During a first-round RT-PCR of the TCR CDR3, the HTBI primer set was used. Using its own MiXCR run on the multiplex PCR reads, TCRdb lists one record per CDR3 protein. The repertoire holds 250,000 to 300,000 distinct CDR3 sequences, with roughly a fifth as singletons. A remark on this clonotype: As yet, its antigen is unknown.

A Clinical Activity Score of at least 3, a NOSPECS grade of at least 4 and a duration under 3 months were recorded in the ophthalmopathy patients. Uncontrolled infection, other autoimmune disease, pregnancy or lactation disqualified patients from enrolment. This TCR was sampled from a man aged 50 to 59 with Graves' ophthalmopathy. The sequenced sample consisted of blood.

CDR3 in amino acids: CASSEPQVGEQYF. The CDR3, as DNA: TGTGCCAGCAGTGAACCACAGGTTGGCGAGCAGTACTTC. V is TRBV6-1 and J is TRBJ2-7, with D possibly matching TRBD1 (5 bases). The germline V gene encodes CDR1 MNHNS and CDR2 SASEGT. V was trimmed by 2 bases and J by 6 bases, leaving 11 bases between them. The CDR3 is 13 amino acids.